This TCR beta chain came from a study of T cell responses to AZD1222 COVID-19 vaccine. Regarding the study as a whole: Only after the peak T cell response were repertoires sampled.

Comment on this clone: What it binds is not known.

Investigators merged groups given second doses at roughly 4 or roughly 12 weeks. Germline CDR1 reads SGHTA; CDR2 reads FQGNSA. The CDR3 sequence is 15 residues long. V shed 5 bases and J shed 4 bases, with 14 bases lying between them. Sequenced by immunoSEQ multiplex PCR; TCRdb stores in-frame clones only, minus some. The sample has under 20,000 clones; about 88% are singletons. The TCR was taken from an adult who received the AZD1222 COVID-19 vaccine. This specimen consisted of peripheral blood, obtained 28 days after the second AZD1222 dose. J is TRBJ1-4 and V is TRBV7-2; D is possibly TRBD1 (5 bases). The CDR3 region is CASSKGGGGNEKLFF. CDR3 nucleotide sequence: TGTGCCAGCAGCAAAGGCGGGGGGGGTAATGAAAAACTGTTTTTT.